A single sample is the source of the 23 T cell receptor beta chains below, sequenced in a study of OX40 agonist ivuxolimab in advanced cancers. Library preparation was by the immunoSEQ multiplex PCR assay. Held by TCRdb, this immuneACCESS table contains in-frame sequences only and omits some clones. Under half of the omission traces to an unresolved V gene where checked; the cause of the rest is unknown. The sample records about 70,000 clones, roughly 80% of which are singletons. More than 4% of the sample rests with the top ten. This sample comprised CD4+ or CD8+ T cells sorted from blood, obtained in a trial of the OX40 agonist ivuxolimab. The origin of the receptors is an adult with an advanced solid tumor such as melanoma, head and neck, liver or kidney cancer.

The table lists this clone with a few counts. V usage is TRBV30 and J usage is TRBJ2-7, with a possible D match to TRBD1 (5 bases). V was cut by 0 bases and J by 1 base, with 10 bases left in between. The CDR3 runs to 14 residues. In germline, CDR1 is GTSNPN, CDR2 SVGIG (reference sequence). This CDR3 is CAWSVPDISYEQYF. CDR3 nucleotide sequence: TGTGCCTGGAGTGTACCGGACATTTCCTACGAGCAGTACTTC.

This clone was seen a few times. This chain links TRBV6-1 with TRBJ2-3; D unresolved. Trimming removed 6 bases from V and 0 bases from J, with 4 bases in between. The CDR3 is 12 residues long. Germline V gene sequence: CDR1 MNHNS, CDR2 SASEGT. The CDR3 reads CASRTSTDTQYF. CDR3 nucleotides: TGTGCCAGCAGGACTAGCACAGATACGCAGTATTTT.

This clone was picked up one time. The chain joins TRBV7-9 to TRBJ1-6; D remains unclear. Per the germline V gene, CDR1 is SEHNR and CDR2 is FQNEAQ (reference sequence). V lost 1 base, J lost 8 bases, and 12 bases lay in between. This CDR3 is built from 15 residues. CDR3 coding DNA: TGTGCCAGCAGCTTAGATTCCCTCCTAGATTCACCCCTCCACTTT. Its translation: CASSLDSLLDSPLHF.

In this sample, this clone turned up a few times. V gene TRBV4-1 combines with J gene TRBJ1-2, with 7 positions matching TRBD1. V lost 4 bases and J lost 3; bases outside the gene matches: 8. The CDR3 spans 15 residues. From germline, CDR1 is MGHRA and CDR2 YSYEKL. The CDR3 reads CASSPIDRADYGYTF. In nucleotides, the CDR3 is TGCGCCAGCAGCCCCATCGACAGGGCGGACTATGGCTACACCTTC.

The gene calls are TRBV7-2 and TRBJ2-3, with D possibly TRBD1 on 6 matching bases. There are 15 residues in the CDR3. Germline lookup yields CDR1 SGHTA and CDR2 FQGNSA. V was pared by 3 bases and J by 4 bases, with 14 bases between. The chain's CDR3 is CASSLGQGAADTQYF. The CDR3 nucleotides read TGTGCCAGCAGCTTGGGACAAGGGGCAGCAGATACGCAGTATTTT. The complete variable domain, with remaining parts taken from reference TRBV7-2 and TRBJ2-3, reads GAGVSQSPSNKVTEKGKDVELRCDPISGHTALYWYRQSLGQGLEFLIYFQGNSAPDKSGLPSDRFSAERTGGSVSTLTIQRTQQEDSAVYLCASSLGQGAADTQYFGPGTRLTVL.

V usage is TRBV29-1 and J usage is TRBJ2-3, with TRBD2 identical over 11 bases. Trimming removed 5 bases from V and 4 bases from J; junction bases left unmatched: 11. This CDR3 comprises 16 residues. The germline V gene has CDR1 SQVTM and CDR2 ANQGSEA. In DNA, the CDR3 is TGCAGCGTTATGGGACTAGCGGAAGTTGTGGCAGATACGCAGTATTTT. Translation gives CSVMGLAEVVADTQYF.

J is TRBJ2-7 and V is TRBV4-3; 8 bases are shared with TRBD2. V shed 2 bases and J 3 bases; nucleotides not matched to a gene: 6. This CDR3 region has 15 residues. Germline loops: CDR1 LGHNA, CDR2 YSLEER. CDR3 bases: TGCGCCAGCAGCCAATACCTAGCGGGTAACTACGAGCAGTACTTC. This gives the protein CASSQYLAGNYEQYF.

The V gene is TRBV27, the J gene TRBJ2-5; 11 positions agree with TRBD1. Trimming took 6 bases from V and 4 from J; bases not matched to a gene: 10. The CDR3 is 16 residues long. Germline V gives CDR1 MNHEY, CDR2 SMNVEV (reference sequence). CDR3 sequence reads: CASRTGTGGYGETQYF. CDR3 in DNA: TGTGCCAGCAGGACCGGGACAGGGGGTTATGGAGAGACCCAGTACTTC.

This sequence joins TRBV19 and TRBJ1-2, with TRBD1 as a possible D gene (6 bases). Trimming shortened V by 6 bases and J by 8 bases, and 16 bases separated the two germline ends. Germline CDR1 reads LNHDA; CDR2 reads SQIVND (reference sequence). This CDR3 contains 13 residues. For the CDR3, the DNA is TGTGCCAGTAGGGAACAGGGAGGAGAGGGCTACACCTTC. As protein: CASREQGGEGYTF.

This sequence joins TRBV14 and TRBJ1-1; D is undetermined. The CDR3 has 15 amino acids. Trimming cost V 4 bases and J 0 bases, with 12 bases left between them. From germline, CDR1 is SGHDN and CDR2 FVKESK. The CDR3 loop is CASSPLGGLNTEAFF. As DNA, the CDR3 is TGTGCCAGCAGCCCCCTTGGCGGCTTGAACACTGAAGCTTTCTTT.

The CDR3 nucleotides read TGTGCCAGCAGTTATGACAGGGGAAACATTCAGTACTTC. Protein product: CASSYDRGNIQYF. The chain recombines TRBV7-2 with TRBJ2-4, with 8 bases that match TRBD1. The V gene end was trimmed by 6 bases and the J gene end by 6 bases; junction bases not matched to a gene: 4. This CDR3 is 13 amino acids long. Germline lookup yields CDR1 SGHTA and CDR2 FQGNSA.

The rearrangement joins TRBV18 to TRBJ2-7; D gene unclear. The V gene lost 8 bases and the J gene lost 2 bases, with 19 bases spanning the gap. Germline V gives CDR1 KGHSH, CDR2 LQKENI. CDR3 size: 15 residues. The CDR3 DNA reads TGTGCCAGCCCAACCGAAAAAGACGGAGCCTACGAGCAGTACTTC. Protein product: CASPTEKDGAYEQYF.

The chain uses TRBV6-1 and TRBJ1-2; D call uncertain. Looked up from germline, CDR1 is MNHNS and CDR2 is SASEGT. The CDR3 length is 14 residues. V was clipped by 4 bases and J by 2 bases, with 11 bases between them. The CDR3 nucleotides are TGTGCCAGCAGTGCTGGCAGTACCAACTATGGCTACACCTTC. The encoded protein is CASSAGSTNYGYTF.

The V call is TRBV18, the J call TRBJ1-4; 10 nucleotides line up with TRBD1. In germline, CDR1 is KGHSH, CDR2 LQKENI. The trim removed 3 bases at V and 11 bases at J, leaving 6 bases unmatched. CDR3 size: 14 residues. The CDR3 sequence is CASSPDLDRGKLFF. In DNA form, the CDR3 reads TGTGCCAGCTCACCTGACCTGGACAGGGGGAAACTGTTTTTT.

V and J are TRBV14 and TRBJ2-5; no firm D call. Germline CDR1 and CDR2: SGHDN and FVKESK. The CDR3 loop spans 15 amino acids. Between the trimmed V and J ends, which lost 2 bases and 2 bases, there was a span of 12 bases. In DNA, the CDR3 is TGTGCCAGCAGCCAACCCACATGGTATCAAGAGACCCAGTACTTC. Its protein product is CASSQPTWYQETQYF.

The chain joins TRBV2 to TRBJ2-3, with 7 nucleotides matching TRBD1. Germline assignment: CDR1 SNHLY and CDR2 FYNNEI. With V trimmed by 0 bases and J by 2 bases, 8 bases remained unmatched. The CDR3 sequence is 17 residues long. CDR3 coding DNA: TGTGCCAGCAGTGAAGCGCGCGAGGGGACAGACACAGATACGCAGTATTTT. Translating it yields CASSEAREGTDTDTQYF.

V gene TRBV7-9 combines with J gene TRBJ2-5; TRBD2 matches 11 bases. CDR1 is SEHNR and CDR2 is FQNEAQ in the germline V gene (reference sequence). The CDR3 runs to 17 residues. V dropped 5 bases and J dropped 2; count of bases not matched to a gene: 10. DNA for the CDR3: TGTGCCAGCAGCAAGGGACTAGCGGTGAGGCTACAAGAGACCCAGTACTTC. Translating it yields CASSKGLAVRLQETQYF.

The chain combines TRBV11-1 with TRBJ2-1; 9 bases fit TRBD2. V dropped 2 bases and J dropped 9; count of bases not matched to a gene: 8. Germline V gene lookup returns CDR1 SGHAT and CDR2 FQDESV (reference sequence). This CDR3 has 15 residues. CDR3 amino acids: CASSLMASGMGEQFF. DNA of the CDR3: TGTGCCAGCAGCTTAATGGCTAGCGGGATGGGTGAGCAGTTCTTC.

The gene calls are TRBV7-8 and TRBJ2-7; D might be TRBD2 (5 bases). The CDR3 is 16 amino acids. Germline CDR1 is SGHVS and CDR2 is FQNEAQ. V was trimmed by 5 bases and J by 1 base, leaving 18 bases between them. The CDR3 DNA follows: TGTGCCAGCAGCCCGAGGACTTCCCTCCTATCCTACGAGCAGTACTTC. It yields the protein CASSPRTSLLSYEQYF. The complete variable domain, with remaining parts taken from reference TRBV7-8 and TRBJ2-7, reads GAGVSQSPRYKVAKRGQDVALRCDPISGHVSLFWYQQALGQGPEFLTYFQNEAQLDKSGLPSDRFFAERPEGSVSTLKIQRTQQEDSAVYLCASSPRTSLLSYEQYFGPGTRLTVT.

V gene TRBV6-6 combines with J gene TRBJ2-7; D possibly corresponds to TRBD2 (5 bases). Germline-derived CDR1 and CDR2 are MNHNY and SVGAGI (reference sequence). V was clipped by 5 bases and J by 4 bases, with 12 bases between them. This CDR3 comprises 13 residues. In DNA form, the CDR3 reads TGTGCCAGCAGTCTAGCCCCTTTTTACGAGCAGTACTTC. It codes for CASSLAPFYEQYF.

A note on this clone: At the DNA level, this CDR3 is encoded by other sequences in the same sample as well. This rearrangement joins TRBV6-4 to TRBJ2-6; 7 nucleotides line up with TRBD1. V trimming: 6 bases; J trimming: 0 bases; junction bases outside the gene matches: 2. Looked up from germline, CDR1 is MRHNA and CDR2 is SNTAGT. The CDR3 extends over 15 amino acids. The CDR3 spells CASSRDSSGANVLTF. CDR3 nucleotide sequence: TGTGCCAGCAGCCGGGACAGCTCTGGGGCCAACGTCCTGACTTTC.

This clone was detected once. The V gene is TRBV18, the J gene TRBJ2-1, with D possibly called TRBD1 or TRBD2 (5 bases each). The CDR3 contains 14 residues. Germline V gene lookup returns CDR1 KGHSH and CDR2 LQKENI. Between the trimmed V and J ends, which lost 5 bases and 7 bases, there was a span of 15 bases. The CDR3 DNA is TGTGCCAGCTCATCGAGGGGTGTTGTAAATGAGCAGTTCTTC. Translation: CASSSRGVVNEQFF.

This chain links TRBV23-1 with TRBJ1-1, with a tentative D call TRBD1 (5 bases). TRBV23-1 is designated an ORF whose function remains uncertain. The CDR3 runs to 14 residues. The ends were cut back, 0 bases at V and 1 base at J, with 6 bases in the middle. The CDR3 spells CASSQSGANTEAFF. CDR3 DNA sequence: TGCGCCAGCAGTCAATCAGGGGCGAACACTGAAGCTTTCTTT.